This TCR beta chain derives from a study of T-cell reconstitution after alpha-beta-depleted transplantation in children. The CDR3 is 23 residues long. The germline V gene has CDR1 MNHEY and CDR2 SVGEGT. Trimming took 1 base from V and 0 from J; bases not matched to a gene: 21. This clonotype was seen a handful of times. Unique molecular identifiers were used to barcode this TCRbeta library. TCRdb reprocessed the PCR reads via MiXCR and lists one record per CDR3 protein. The repertoire consists of approximately 590,000 distinct CDR3 sequences, with roughly a tenth occurring once and the leading ten covering 3.5% to 5%.

This sequence originates from a human donor who donated a stem cell graft to a child with acute myeloid leukemia. The sequenced sample was PBMCs from the stem cell graft donor, obtained from the stem cell graft. J is TRBJ1-6 and V is TRBV6-2 or TRBV6-3; 7 bases line up with TRBD1. CDR3 coding DNA: TGTGCCAGCAGTTACTTCCACAGGGGTCTAGCTTCGGTGGAGAGCTCCTATAATTCACCCCTCCACTTT. It translates to CASSYFHRGLASVESSYNSPLHF.